This TCR beta chain is drawn from a study of T-cell reconstitution after alpha-beta-depleted transplantation in children. V trimming: 1 base; J trimming: 3 bases; junction bases outside the gene matches: 9. Germline CDR1 is DFQATT and CDR2 is SNEGSKA (reference sequence). This CDR3 comprises 15 residues. This clonotype was seen at least ten times. Its antigen is currently unknown. Study results and limitations: The main origin of T-cell counts and diversity one year after transplant was newly produced T cells. In some patients, recipient T cells and intrathymic progenitors surviving conditioning explained high day-60 diversity. Reports say that about two months after transplant, the alpha-beta T cells came out of several hundred graft clones that had expanded.

Using unique molecular identifiers, the investigators prepared the TCRbeta library. TCRdb re-derived calls from the PCR reads in MiXCR, one entry per CDR3 protein. The table has 250,000 to 300,000 distinct CDR3 sequences, around 7.1% seen once. The sequence was collected from a female patient aged 2-9 years who had a stem cell transplant for Fanconi anemia, so the T cells may come from the graft donor. V usage is TRBV20-1 and J usage is TRBJ2-7, with 7 nucleotides matching TRBD1. The sample was peripheral blood, taken 360 days after TCRalphabeta/CD19-depleted stem cell transplant. The CDR3 loop is CSARGQTGNDYEQYF. CDR3 DNA: TGCAGTGCTAGAGGACAGACAGGGAATGACTACGAGCAGTACTTC.